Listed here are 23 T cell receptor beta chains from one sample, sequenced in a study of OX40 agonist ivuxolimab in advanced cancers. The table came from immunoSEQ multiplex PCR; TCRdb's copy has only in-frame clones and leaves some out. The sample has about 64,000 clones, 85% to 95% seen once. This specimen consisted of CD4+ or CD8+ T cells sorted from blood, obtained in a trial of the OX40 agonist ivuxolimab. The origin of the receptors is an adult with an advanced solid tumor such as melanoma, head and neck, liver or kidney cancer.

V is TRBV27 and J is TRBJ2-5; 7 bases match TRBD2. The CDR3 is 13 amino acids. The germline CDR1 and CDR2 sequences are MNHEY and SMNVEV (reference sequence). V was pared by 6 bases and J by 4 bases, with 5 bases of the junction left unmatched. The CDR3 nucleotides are TGTGCCAGCAGCCTACTAGCGTCAGAGACCCAGTACTTC. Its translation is CASSLLASETQYF.

The CDR3 DNA reads as TGTGCCAGCAGGAACGGGGCAGGGGTTTCCTACGAGCAGTACTTC. Translating gives CASRNGAGVSYEQYF. The V gene is TRBV6-5, the J gene TRBJ2-7, with D possibly matching TRBD1 (6 bases). V was trimmed by 6 bases and J by 1 base, leaving 16 bases between them. The germline CDR1 and CDR2 sequences are MNHEY and SVGAGI. CDR3 length equals 15 residues.

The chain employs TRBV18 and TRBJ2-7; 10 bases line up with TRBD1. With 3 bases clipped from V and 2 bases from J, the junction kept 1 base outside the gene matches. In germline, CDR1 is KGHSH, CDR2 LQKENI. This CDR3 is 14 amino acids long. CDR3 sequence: CASSPGQGPYEQYF. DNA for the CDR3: TGTGCCAGCTCACCGGGACAGGGGCCCTACGAGCAGTACTTC. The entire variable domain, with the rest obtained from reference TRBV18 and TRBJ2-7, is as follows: NAGVMQNPRHLVRRRGQEARLRCSPMKGHSHVYWYRQLPEEGLKFMVYLQKENIIDESGMPKERFSAEFPKEGPSILRIQQVVRGDSAAYFCASSPGQGPYEQYFGPGTRLTVT.

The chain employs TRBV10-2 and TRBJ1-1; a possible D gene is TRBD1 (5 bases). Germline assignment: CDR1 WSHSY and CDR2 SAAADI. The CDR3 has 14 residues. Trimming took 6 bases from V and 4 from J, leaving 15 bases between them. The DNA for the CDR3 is TGCGCCAGCAGGGGGGGGGTTCTGATCACTGAAGCTTTCTTT. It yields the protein CASRGGVLITEAFF.

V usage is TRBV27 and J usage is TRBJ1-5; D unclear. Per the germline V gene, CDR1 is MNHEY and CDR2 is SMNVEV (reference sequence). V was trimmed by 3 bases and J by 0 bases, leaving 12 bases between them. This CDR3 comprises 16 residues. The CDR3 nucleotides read TGTGCCAGCAGTTTGGCAGGACCCCATAGCAATCAGCCCCAGCATTTT. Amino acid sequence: CASSLAGPHSNQPQHF.

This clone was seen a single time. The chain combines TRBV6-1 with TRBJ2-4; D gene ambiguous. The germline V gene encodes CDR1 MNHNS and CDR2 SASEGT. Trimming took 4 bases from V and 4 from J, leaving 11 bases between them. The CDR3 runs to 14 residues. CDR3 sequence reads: CASSATELKNIQYF. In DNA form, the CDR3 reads TGTGCCAGCAGTGCAACAGAATTAAAAAACATTCAGTACTTC.

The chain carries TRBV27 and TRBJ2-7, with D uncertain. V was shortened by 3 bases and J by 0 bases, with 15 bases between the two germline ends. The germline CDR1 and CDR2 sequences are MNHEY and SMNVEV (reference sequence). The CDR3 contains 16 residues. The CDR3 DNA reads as TGTGCCAGCAGTTTCACGGACGCCGGTTTCTCCTACGAGCAGTACTTC. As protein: CASSFTDAGFSYEQYF.

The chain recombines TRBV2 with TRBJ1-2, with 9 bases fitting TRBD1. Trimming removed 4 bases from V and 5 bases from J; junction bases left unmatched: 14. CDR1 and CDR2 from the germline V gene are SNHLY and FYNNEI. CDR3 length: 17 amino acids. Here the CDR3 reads CASSVSPPNRGHYGYTF. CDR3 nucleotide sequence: TGTGCCAGCAGTGTAAGCCCCCCAAACAGGGGGCATTATGGCTACACCTTC.

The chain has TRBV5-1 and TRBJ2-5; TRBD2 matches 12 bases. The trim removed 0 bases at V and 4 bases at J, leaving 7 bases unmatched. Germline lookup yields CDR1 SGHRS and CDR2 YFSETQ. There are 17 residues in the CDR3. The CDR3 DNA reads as TGCGCCAGCAGCTTGGTTACGACTAGCGGGAGAGGAGAGACCCAGTACTTC. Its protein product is CASSLVTTSGRGETQYF.

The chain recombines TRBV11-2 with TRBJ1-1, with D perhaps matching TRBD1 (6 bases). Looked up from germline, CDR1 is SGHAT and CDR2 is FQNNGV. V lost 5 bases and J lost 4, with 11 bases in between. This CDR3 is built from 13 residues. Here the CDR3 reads CASSPQGSTEAFF. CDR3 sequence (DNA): TGTGCCAGCAGCCCCCAGGGGAGCACTGAAGCTTTCTTT.

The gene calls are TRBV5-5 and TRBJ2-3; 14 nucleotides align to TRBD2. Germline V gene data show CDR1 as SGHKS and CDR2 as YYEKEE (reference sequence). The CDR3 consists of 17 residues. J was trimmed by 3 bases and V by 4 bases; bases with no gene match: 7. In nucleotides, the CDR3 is TGTGCCAGCAGCCGGCAGGGACTAGCGGGAGTTACAGATACGCAGTATTTT. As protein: CASSRQGLAGVTDTQYF.

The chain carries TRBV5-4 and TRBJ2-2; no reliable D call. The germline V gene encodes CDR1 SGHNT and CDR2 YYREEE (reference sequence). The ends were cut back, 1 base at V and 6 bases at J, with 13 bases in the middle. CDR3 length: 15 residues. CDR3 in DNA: TGTGCCAGCAGCTTGTTTCTGGGGTCCCCCGGGGAGCTGTTTTTT. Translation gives CASSLFLGSPGELFF.

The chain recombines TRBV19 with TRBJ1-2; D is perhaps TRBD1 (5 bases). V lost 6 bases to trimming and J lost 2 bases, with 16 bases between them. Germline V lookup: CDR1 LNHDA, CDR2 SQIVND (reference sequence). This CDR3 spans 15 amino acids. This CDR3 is CASRNRQITNYGYTF. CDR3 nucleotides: TGTGCCAGTAGAAATAGACAGATTACAAACTATGGCTACACCTTC.

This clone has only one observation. CDR3 sequence (DNA): TGCGCCAGCAGCTTGACTGCGGCCTCAACCTACGAGCAGTACTTC. Residues: CASSLTAASTYEQYF. V gene TRBV5-1 combines with J gene TRBJ2-7; D is uncertain. Deletions cut 1 base from V and 2 bases from J, with 13 bases between. The length of the CDR3 is 15 residues. CDR1 and CDR2 (germline): SGHRS, YFSETQ.

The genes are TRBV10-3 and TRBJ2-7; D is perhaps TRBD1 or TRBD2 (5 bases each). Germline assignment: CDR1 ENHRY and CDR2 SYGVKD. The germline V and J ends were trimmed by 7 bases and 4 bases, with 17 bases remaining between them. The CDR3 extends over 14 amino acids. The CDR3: CAITPGLDRYEQYF. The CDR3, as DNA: TGTGCCATCACTCCGGGGCTAGATCGGTACGAGCAGTACTTC.

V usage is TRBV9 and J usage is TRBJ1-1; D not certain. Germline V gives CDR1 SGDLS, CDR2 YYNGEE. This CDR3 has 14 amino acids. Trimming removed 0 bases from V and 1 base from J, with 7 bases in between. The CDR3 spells CASSVAAANTEAFF. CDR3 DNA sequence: TGTGCCAGCAGCGTAGCGGCGGCGAACACTGAAGCTTTCTTT.

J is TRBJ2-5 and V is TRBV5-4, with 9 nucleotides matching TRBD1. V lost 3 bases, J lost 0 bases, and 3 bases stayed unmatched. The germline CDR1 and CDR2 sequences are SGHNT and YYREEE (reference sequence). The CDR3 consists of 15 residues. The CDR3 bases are TGTGCCAGCAGCTCAAACAGGGGGCACCAAGAGACCCAGTACTTC. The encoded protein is CASSSNRGHQETQYF.

CDR3 amino acids: CASSLGTSRTQYF. CDR3 bases: TGTGCCAGCAGCTTAGGGACTAGCAGGACGCAGTATTTT. The genes are TRBV7-2 and TRBJ2-3, with TRBD2 identical over 8 bases. From germline, CDR1 is SGHTA and CDR2 FQGNSA. This CDR3 has 13 residues. The trim removed 1 base at V and 9 bases at J, leaving 3 bases unmatched.

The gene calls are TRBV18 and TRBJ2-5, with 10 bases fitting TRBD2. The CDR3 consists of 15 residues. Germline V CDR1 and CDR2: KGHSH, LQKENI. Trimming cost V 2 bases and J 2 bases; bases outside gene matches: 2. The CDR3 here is CASSPDSGGQETQYF. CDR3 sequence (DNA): TGTGCCAGCTCACCAGATAGCGGGGGGCAAGAGACCCAGTACTTC.

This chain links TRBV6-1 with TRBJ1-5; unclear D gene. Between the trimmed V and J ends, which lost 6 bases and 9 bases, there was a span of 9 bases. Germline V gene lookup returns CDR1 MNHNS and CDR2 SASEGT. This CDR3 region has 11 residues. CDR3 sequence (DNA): TGTGCCAGCAGAGATTACCCGCCCCAGCATTTT. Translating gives CASRDYPPQHF.

The CDR3 loop is CAWLRTGVSEQYF. CDR3 nucleotides: TGTGCCTGGTTAAGGACAGGGGTAAGTGAGCAGTACTTC. The chain employs TRBV30 and TRBJ2-7; 9 bases match TRBD1. After removal of 5 bases from V and 7 bases from J, the junction contained 9 bases not matched to a gene. Germline CDR1 GTSNPN, CDR2 SVGIG (reference sequence). The CDR3 length is 13 residues.

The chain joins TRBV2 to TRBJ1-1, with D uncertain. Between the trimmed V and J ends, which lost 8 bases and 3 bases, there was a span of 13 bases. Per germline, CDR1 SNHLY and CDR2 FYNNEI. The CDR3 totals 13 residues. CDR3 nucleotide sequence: TGTGCCAGCTGCCCTGACATACACACTGAAGCTTTCTTT. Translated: CASCPDIHTEAFF. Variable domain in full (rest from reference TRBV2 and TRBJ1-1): EPEVTQTPSHQVTQMGQEVILRCVPISNHLYFYWYRQILGQKVEFLVSFYNNEISEKSEIFDDQFSVERPDGSNFTLKIRSTKLEDSAMYFCASCPDIHTEAFFGQGTRLTVV.

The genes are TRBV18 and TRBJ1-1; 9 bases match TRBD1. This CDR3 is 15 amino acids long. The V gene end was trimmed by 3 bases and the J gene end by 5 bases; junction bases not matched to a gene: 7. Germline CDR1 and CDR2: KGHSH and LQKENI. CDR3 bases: TGTGCCAGCTCACCTAACAGGGGGCCGGTAACTGAAGCTTTCTTT. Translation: CASSPNRGPVTEAFF.